This T cell receptor (beta chain) derives from a study of T cells in Graves' hyperthyroidism and ophthalmopathy. Study observations and caveats: In blood, most of the thyroid clonotypes expanded above 0.001 were also present.

The CDR3 contains 12 residues. V was pared by 6 bases and J by 2 bases, with 7 bases between. Germline V gene data show CDR1 as MNHNS and CDR2 as SASEGT. RNA transcripts gave rise to amplified TCR beta CDR3 regions. The TCR CDR3 first-round RT-PCR relied on the HTBI primer set. TCRdb re-called the multiplex PCR reads with MiXCR, one entry per CDR3 protein. The profile shows approximately 400,000 distinct CDR3 sequences, over 12% of them singletons. The table lists this clonotype with many counts. The antigen remains unidentified. This TCR was recovered from a middle-aged man with Graves' ophthalmopathy. This chain uses TRBV6-1 with TRBJ1-2; D possibly corresponds to TRBD1 (6 bases). The sequencing input was blood. This chain's CDR3 is CASRTGNYGYTF. CDR3 nucleotides: TGTGCCAGCAGGACAGGAAACTATGGCTACACCTTC.